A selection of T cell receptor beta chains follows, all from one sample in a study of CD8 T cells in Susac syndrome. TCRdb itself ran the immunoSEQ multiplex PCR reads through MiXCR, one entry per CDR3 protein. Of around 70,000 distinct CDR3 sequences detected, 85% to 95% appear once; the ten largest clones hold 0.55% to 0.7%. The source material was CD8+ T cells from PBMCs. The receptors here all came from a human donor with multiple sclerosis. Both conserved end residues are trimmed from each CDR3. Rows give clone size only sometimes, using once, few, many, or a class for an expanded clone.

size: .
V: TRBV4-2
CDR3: ASSQDMAGASTDTQY

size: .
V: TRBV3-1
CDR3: ASSQDRGWTDTQY

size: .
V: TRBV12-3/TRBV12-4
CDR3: ASSIGGSGYGYT

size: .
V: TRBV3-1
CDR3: ASSQGRRPSNQPQH

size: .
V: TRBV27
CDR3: ASSLSQGVYNEQF

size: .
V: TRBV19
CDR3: ASSLDRGLGEQY

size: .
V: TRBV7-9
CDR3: ASSLVTGASTDTQY

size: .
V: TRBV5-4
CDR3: ASSLGIYNEQF

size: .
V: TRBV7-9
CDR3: ASSEQGGNQPQH

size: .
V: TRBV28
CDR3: ASNGANQPQH

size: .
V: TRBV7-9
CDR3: ASSFAPQSTDTQY

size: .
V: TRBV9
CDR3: ASSVRGLARETQY

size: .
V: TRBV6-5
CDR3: ASSYGVGNEQF

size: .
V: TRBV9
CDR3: ASSVDKGGRRTEAF

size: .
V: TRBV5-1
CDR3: ASRVGLQGSRDTQY

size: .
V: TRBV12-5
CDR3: ASALVQVGTDTQY

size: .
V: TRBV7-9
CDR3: ASSLGTGDSYEQY

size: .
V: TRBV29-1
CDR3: SVEGGIAGPTDTQY

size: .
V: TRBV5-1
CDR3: ASSRDMTYEQY

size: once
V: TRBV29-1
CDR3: SVRPSGTDTQY

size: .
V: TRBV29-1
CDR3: SVWIQETQY

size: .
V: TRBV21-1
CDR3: ASSKVIRDTPPRSSYNEQF

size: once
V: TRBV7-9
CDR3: ASSLAQDINTGVLF